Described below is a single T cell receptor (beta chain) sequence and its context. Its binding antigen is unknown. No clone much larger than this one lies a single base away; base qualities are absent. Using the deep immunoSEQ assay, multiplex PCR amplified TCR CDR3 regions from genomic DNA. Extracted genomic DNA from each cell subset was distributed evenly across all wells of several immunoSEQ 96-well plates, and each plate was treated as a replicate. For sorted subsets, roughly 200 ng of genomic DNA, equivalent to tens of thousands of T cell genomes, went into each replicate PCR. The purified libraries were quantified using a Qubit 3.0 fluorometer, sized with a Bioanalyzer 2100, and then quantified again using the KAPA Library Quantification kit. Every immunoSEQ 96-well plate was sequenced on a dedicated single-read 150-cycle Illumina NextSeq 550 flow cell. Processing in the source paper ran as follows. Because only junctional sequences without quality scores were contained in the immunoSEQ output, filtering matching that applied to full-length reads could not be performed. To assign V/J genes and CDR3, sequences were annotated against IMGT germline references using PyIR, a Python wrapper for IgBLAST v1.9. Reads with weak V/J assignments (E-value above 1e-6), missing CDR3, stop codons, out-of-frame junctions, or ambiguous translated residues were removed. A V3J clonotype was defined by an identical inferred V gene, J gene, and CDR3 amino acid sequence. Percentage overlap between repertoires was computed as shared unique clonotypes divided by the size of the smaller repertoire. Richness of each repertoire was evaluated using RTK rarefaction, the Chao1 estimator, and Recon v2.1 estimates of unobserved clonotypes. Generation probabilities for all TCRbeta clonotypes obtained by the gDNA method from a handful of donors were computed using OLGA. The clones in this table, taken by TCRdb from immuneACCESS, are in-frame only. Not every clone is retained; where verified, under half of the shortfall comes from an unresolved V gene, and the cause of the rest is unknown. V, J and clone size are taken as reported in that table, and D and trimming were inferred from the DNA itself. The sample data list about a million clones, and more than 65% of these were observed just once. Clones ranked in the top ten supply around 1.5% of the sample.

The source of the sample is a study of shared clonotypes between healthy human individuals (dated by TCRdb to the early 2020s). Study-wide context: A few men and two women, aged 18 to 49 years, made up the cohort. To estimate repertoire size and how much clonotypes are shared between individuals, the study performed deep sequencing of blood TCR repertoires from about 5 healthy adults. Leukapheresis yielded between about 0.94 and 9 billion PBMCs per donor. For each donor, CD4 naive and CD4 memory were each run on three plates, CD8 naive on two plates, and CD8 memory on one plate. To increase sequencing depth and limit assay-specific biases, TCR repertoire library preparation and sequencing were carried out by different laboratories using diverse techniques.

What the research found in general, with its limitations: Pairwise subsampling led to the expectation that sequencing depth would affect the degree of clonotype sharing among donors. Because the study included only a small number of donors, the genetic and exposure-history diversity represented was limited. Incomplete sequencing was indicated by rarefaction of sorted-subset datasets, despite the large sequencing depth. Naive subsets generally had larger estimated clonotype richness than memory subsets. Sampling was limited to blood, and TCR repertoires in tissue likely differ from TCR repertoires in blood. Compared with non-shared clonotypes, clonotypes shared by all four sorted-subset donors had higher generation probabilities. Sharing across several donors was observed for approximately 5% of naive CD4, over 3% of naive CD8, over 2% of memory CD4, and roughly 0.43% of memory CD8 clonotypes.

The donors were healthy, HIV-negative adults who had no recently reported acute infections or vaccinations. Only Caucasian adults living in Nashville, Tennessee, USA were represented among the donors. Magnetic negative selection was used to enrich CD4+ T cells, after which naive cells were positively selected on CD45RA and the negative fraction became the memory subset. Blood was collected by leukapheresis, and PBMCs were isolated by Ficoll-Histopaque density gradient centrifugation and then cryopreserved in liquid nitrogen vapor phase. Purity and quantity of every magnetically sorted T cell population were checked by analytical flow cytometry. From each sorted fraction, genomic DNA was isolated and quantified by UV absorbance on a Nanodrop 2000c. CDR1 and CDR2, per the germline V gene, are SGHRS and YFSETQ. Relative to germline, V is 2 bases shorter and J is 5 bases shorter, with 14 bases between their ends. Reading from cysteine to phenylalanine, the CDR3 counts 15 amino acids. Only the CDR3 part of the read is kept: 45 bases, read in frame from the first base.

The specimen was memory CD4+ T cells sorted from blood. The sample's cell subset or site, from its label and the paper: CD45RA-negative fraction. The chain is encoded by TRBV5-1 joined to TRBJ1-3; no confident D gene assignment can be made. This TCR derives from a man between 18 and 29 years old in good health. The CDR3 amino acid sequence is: CASSFEWGKRNTIYF. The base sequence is TGCGCCAGCAGCTTTGAATGGGGTAAAAGAAACACCATATATTTT.